This T cell receptor (beta chain) was recorded in a study of blood T cell repertoires in COVID-19. Study overall: COVID-19 samples collected from the United States, Italy and Spain covered acute and convalescent phases. T cells, B-cell-depleted T cells, or PBMCs provided the cDNA or gDNA that served as material.

Original processing notes: Nucleated cell counts were estimated from reference gene primer amplification. Sequencing used immunoSEQ multiplex PCR; TCRdb keeps in-frame clones, though not all of them. Clone size and the V and J calls come from that table; the DNA yielded D and trimming. The table has roughly 250,000 clones, 88% seen once. The CDR3 totals 13 residues. V was clipped by 7 bases and J by 6 bases, with 15 bases between them. Per the germline V gene, CDR1 is LNHDA and CDR2 is SQIVND (reference sequence). V is TRBV19 and J is TRBJ1-2; D possibly corresponds to TRBD1 (5 bases). This TCR was sampled from a man in his fifties or sixties who had recovered from COVID-19. The sample consisted of peripheral blood. CDR3 loop: CASNSWGGNGYTF. In DNA, the CDR3 is TGTGCCAGTAATAGTTGGGGGGGGAATGGCTACACCTTC.